The clone carrying this T cell receptor beta chain was picked up one time. As yet, its antigen is unknown. Clones were sequenced by immunoSEQ multiplex PCR, and TCRdb holds only the in-frame ones, with some missing. The table has about 3,100 clones, approximately 85% seen once; the top ten hold roughly 8.3%. This specimen belongs to a study of immune cell composition in non-small cell lung cancer. Study context: Histologic subtype was mainly adenocarcinoma or squamous cell carcinoma.

Overall study results and limits: Roughly 80% of squamous and about 31% of adenocarcinoma cases had tumour-associated clones >0.5%. Tumour-reactive clones were not shown to match dominant in vivo tumour clones.

Sequencing input: lung tumor tissue. This TCR was recovered from a human donor with non-small cell lung cancer.

CDR3 nucleotide sequence: TGTGCCAGCAGCACACCCCCGGGACAGGGGGCTTCGGACTATGGCTACACCTTC. Amino acids: CASSTPPGQGASDYGYTF. The chain has TRBV7-2 and TRBJ1-2; 12 bases align to TRBD1. This CDR3 spans 18 amino acids. Germline V gene lookup returns CDR1 SGHTA and CDR2 FQGNSA. V gave up 5 bases and J gave up 3 bases; unmatched junction bases: 13.